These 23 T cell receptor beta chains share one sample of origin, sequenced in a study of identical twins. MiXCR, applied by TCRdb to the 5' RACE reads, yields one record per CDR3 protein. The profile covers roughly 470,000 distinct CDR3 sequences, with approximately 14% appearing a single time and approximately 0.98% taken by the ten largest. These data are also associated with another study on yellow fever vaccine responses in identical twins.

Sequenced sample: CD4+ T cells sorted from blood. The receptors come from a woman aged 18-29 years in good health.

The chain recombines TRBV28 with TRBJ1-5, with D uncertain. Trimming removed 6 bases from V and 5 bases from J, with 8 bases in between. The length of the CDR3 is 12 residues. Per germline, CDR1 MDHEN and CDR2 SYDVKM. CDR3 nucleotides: TGTGCCAGCAGCCCGGATCATCAGCCCCAGCATTTT. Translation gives CASSPDHQPQHF.

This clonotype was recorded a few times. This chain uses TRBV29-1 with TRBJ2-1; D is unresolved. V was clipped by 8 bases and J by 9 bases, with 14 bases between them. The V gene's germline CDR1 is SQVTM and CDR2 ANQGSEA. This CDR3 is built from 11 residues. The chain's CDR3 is CSLNVGIEQFF. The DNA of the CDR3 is TGCAGCCTAAATGTAGGGATTGAGCAGTTCTTC.

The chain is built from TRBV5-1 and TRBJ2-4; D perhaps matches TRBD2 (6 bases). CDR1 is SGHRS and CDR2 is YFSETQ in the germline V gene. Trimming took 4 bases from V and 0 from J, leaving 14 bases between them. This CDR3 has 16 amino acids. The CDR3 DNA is TGCGCCAGCAGCCCTGAGCCGGGACTAGCCAAAAACATTCAGTACTTC. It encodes CASSPEPGLAKNIQYF. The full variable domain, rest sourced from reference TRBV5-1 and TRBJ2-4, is KAGVTQTPRYLIKTRGQQVTLSCSPISGHRSVSWYQQTPGQGLQFLFEYFSETQRNKGNFPGRFSGRQFSNSRSEMNVSTLELGDSALYLCASSPEPGLAKNIQYFGAGTRLSVL.

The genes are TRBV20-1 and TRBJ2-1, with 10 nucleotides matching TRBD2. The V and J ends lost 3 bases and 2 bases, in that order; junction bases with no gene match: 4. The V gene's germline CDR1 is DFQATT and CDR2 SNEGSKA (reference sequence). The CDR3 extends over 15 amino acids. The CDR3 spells CSASQLAGAYNEQFF. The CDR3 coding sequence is TGCAGTGCTAGTCAGCTAGCGGGGGCCTACAATGAGCAGTTCTTC.

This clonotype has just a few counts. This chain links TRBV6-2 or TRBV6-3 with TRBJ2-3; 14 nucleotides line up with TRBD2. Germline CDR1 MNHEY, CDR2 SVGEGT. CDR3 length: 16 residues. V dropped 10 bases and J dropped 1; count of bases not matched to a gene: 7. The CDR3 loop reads CATQTSGGAGTDTQYF. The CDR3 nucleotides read TGTGCCACCCAGACTAGCGGGGGGGCTGGCACAGATACGCAGTATTTT.

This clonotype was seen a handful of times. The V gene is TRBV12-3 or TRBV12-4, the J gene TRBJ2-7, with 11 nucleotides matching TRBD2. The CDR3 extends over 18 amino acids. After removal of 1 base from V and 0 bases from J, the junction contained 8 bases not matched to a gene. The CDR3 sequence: CASSLGGLAVLSSYEQYF. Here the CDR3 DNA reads TGTGCCAGCAGTTTAGGGGGACTAGCGGTACTCAGCTCCTACGAGCAGTACTTC.

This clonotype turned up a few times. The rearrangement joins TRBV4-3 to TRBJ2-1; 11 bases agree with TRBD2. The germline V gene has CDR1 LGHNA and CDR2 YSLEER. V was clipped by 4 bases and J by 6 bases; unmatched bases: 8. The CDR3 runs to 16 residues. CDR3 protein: CASSPLAGGPGNEQFF. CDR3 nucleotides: TGCGCCAGCAGCCCCTTAGCGGGAGGGCCGGGCAATGAGCAGTTCTTC.

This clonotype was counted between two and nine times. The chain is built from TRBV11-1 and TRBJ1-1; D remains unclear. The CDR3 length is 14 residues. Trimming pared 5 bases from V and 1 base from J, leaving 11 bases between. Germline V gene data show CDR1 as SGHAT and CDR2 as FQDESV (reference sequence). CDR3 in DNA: TGTGCCAGCAGCGGGCTGGGCACGAACACTGAAGCTTTCTTT. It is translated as CASSGLGTNTEAFF.

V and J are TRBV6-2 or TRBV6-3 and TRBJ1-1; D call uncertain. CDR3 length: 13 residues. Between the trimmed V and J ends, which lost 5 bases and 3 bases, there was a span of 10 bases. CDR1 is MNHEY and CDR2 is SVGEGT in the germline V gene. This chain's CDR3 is CASSPLGYTEAFF. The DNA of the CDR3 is TGTGCCAGCAGTCCCCTAGGTTACACTGAAGCTTTCTTT.

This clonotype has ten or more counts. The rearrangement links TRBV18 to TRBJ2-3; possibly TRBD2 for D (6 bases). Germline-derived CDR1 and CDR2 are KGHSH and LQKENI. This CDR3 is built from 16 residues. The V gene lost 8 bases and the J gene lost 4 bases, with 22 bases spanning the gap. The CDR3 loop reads CASTPLGLAIADTQYF. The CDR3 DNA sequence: TGTGCCAGCACCCCACTTGGGCTAGCGATCGCAGATACGCAGTATTTT.

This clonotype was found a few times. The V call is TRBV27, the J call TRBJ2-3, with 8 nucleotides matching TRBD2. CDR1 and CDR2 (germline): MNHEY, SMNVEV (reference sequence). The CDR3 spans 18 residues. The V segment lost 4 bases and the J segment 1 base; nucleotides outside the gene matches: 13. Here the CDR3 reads CASSSRYTGGAGTDTQYF. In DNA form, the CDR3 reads TGTGCCAGCAGTTCCCGTTATACCGGGGGGGCGGGCACAGATACGCAGTATTTT.

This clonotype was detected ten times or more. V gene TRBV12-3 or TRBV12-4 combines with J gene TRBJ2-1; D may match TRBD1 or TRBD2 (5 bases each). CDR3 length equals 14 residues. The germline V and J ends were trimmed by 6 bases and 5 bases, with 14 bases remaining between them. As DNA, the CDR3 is TGTGCCAGCAGCTCCATCGGGACGGACAATGAGCAGTTCTTC. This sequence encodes CASSSIGTDNEQFF.

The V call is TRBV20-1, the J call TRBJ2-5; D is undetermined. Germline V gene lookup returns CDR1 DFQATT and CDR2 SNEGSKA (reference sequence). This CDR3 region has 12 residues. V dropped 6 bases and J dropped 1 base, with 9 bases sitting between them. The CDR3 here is CSARHGQETQYF. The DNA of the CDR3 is TGCAGTGCGAGACACGGCCAAGAGACCCAGTACTTC.

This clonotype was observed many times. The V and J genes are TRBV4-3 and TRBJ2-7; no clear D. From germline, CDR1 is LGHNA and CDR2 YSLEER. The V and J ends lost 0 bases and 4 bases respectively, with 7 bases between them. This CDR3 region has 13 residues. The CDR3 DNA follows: TGCGCCAGCAGCCAAGAAACCGGGTACGAGCAGTACTTC. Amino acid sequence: CASSQETGYEQYF.

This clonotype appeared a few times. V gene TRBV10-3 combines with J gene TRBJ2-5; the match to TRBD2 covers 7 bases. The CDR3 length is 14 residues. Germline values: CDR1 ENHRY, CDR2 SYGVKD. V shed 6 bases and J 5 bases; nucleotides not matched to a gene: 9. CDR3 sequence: CAIRSSGDGETQYF. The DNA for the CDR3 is TGTGCCATCAGATCTAGCGGAGACGGCGAGACCCAGTACTTC.

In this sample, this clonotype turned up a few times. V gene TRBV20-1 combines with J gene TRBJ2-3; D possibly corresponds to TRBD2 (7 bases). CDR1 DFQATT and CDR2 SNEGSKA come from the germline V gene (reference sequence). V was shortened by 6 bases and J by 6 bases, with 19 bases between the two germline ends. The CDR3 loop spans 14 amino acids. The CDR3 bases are TGCAGTGCCCTGGGGCGGGGGCCTCGCGATACGCAGTATTTT. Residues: CSALGRGPRDTQYF.

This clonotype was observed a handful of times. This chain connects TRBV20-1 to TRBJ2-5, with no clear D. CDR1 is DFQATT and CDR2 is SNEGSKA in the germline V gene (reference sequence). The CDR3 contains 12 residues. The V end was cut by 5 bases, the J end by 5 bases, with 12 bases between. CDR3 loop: CSALLGSETQYF. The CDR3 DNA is TGCAGTGCTCTCCTGGGGTCGGAGACCCAGTACTTC.

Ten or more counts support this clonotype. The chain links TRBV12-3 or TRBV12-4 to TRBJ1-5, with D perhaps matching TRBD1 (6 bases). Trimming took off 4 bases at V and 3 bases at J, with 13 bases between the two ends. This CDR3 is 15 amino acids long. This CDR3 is CASSSLGGFNQPQHF. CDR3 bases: TGTGCCAGCAGTTCCCTAGGGGGGTTCAATCAGCCCCAGCATTTT.

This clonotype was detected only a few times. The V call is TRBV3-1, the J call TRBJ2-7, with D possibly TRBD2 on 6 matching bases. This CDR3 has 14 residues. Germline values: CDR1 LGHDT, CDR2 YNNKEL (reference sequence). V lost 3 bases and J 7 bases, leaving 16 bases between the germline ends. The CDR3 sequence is CASSQRAGRDEQYF. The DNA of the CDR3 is TGTGCCAGCAGCCAGAGGGCGGGACGTGATGAGCAGTACTTC.

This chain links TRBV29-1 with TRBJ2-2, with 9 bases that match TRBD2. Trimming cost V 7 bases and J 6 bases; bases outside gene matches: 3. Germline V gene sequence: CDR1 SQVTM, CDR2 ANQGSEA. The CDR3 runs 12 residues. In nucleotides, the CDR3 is TGCAGCGGGGTAGCGGGAGCCGGGGAGCTGTTTTTT. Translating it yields CSGVAGAGELFF.

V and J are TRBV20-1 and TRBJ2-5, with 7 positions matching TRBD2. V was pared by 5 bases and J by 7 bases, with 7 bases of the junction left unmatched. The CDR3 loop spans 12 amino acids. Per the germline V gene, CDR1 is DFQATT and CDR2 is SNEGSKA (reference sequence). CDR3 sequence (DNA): TGCAGTGCTGCCTCGGGAGGCGCGACCCAGTACTTC. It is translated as CSAASGGATQYF.

The CDR3 nucleotides are TGTGCCAGCAGCTTTCGCCAGGCCGGCGGCGAGCAGTACTTC. This translates into CASSFRQAGGEQYF. V is TRBV7-9 and J is TRBJ2-7; D not certain. Germline CDR1 and CDR2: SEHNR and FQNEAQ (reference sequence). The CDR3 has 14 residues. V was pared by 3 bases and J by 6 bases, with 15 bases between.

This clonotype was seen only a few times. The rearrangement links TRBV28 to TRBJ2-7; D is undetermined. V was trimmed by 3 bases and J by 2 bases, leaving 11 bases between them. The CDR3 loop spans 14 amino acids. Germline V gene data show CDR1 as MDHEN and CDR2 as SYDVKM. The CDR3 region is CASSLPLRTYEQYF. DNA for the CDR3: TGTGCCAGCAGTTTGCCACTAAGGACCTACGAGCAGTACTTC. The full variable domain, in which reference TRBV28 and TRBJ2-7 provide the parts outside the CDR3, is DVKVTQSSRYLVKRTGEKVFLECVQDMDHENMFWYRQDPGLGLRLIYFSYDVKMKEKGDIPEGYSVSREKKERFSLILESASTNQTSMYLCASSLPLRTYEQYFGPGTRLTVT.